A selection of T cell receptor beta chains follows, all from one sample in a study of CD8+ T cells in alopecia areata. Sequenced by immunoSEQ multiplex PCR; TCRdb stores in-frame clones only, minus some. In the table there are about 180,000 clones, around 60% of which are singletons. The sequencing here drew on CD4+ T cells sorted from blood, taken at week 0. These receptors all come from a human donor with alopecia areata. Both conserved end residues are part of each CDR3. The order of the fields is D gene, J gene, V gene, CDR3 protein. The D gene is left open where the match is weak.

-	TRBJ2-5	TRBV29-1	CSAETGETQYF
-	TRBJ1-3	TRBV30	CAWRTGISGNTIYF
-	TRBJ2-7	TRBV29-1	CSVVGTPATYEQYF
-	TRBJ1-1	TRBV30	CAWHGRTEAFF
-	TRBJ2-3	TRBV30	CAWSVFGRPSTDTQYF
-	TRBJ2-5	TRBV29-1	CSTGQLQETQYF
-	TRBJ2-3	TRBV27	CASSSRGGDTQYF
-	TRBJ2-7	TRBV4-1	CASSQGQWPYEQYF
-	TRBJ1-2	TRBV10-3	CAIGQYGYTF
-	TRBJ1-5	TRBV12-5	CASGSRGQPQHF
TRBD1	TRBJ1-2	TRBV5-1	CASSPADRNHRGYTF
-	TRBJ2-1	TRBV10-3	CAISVESYNEQFF
-	TRBJ1-1	TRBV2	CASSEKPYTEAFF
-	TRBJ1-6	TRBV19	CASSIPGVASPLHF
-	TRBJ2-2	TRBV9	CASSVATPPGTGELFF
-	TRBJ2-1	TRBV9	CASSVVGSDEQFF
-	TRBJ1-2	TRBV30	CAWSGQSYGYTF
-	TRBJ1-2	TRBV7-9	CASSLVTYGYTF
TRBD1	TRBJ1-2	TRBV6-5	CASSRPGQGTYGYTF
TRBD2	TRBJ2-2	TRBV7-9	CASSFVAGSSTGELFF
TRBD2	TRBJ2-3	TRBV29-1	CSVPHGGVGTDTQYF
-	TRBJ2-4	TRBV2	CASSEREGLAKNIQYF
-	TRBJ1-4	TRBV29-1	CSVRGWGNEKLFF
-	TRBJ1-4	TRBV7-9	CASSVGMSEKLFF
TRBD1	TRBJ2-3	TRBV29-1	CRKGTEIVDSDTQYF
TRBD1	TRBJ2-3	TRBV29-1	CSVEGQPQYF
-	TRBJ2-3	TRBV30	CAWRSAVDTTFTDTQYF
-	TRBJ1-5	TRBV28	CASSAGRNRLSNQPQHF
-	TRBJ1-1	TRBV29-1	CSVETHSGTEAFF
-	TRBJ2-3	TRBV5-1	CASRRGSSTDTQYF
TRBD1	TRBJ2-5	TRBV5-1	CASSPGQESETQYF
-	TRBJ1-2	TRBV29-1	CSVEELGPNYGYTF
TRBD1	TRBJ1-6	TRBV30	CAWSPLGTGFSPLHF
-	TRBJ1-3	TRBV29-1	CSVEQLAGNTIYF
-	TRBJ2-7	TRBV30	CAWSVSSYEQYF
-	TRBJ2-3	TRBV29-1	CSVEESLAGRDTQYF
-	TRBJ1-5	TRBV2	CASSVRGDNQPQHF
-	TRBJ2-1	TRBV14	CASSRFTNEQFF
-	TRBJ1-6	TRBV30	CAWSYQANSPLHF
TRBD1	TRBJ2-5	TRBV15	CATSGTAAKTQYF
-	TRBJ1-5	TRBV30	CAWSVGSSNQPQHF
-	TRBJ1-5	TRBV29-1	CSVAASPNQPQHF
TRBD1	TRBJ1-2	TRBV4-2	CASSQDLSGGQGARGYTF